A selection of T cell receptor beta chains follows, all from one sample in a study of cytomegalovirus exposure and HLA in healthy donors. TCRdb keeps only in-frame clones here, not all; method: immunoSEQ multiplex PCR. The table records roughly 190,000 clones, roughly 80% of them present only once. Sequencing input: PBMCs. All receptors derive from a man between 40 and 49 years old in good health and CMV-seropositive. Each CDR3 is given with its conserved first and last residue. Each record gives: V gene, D gene, clone size, J gene, CDR3 protein, CDR3 DNA. The D gene is left open where the match is weak. Clone size, where shown, is once, few, many, or a class for clones that have expanded.

V: TRBV7-9
D: -
size: few
J: TRBJ2-1
CDR3: CASSLGQGRYEQFF
DNA: TGTGCCAGCAGCTTAGGGCAGGGGCGGTATGAGCAGTTCTTC

V: TRBV4-3
D: -
size: -
J: TRBJ1-5
CDR3: CASSQDWEDQPQHF
DNA: TGCGCCAGCAGCCAAGATTGGGAGGATCAGCCCCAGCATTTT

V: TRBV6-1
D: -
size: -
J: TRBJ1-2
CDR3: CASSETAGIYYGYTF
DNA: TGTGCCAGCAGTGAAACGGCAGGAATTTACTATGGCTACACCTTC

V: TRBV9
D: -
size: -
J: TRBJ2-3
CDR3: CASSERPPLDTQYF
DNA: TGTGCCAGCAGCGAGCGGCCCCCTCTAGATACGCAGTATTTT

V: TRBV29-1
D: TRBD1
size: -
J: TRBJ1-1
CDR3: CSVARGTNTEAFF
DNA: TGCAGCGTTGCCAGGGGGACGAACACTGAAGCTTTCTTT

V: TRBV5-6
D: TRBD2
size: few
J: TRBJ2-7
CDR3: CASSLGGGLFYEQYF
DNA: TGTGCCAGCAGCTTGGGCGGGGGTTTATTCTACGAGCAGTACTTC

V: TRBV5-6
D: -
size: -
J: TRBJ2-2
CDR3: CASSFDGGRTGELFF
DNA: TGTGCCAGCAGCTTCGACGGGGGGCGGACCGGGGAGCTGTTTTTT

V: TRBV9
D: TRBD2
size: -
J: TRBJ2-2
CDR3: CASSAGLDHGELFF
DNA: TGTGCCAGCAGCGCTGGACTAGATCACGGGGAGCTGTTTTTT

V: TRBV6-1
D: -
size: -
J: TRBJ2-3
CDR3: CASSGTFTDTQYF
DNA: TGTGCCAGCAGTGGGACTTTCACAGATACGCAGTATTTT

V: TRBV2
D: -
size: -
J: TRBJ1-4
CDR3: CASSLGTAAVGEKLFF
DNA: TGTGCCAGCAGCCTAGGGACTGCTGCGGTAGGTGAAAAACTGTTTTTT

V: TRBV2
D: TRBD2
size: -
J: TRBJ2-1
CDR3: CASNRLAGGRNEQFF
DNA: TGTGCCAGCAATAGACTAGCGGGGGGGCGGAATGAGCAGTTCTTC

V: TRBV25-1
D: TRBD1
size: few
J: TRBJ2-3
CDR3: CASSMTGGPNGRTDTQYF
DNA: TGTGCCAGCAGTATGACAGGGGGCCCCAACGGCCGCACAGATACGCAGTATTTT

V: TRBV6-5
D: -
size: -
J: TRBJ1-1
CDR3: CASSYSTTNTEAFF
DNA: TGTGCCAGCAGTTACTCGACTACAAACACTGAAGCTTTCTTT

V: TRBV7-3
D: -
size: -
J: TRBJ1-5
CDR3: CASSLMGDQPQHF
DNA: TGTGCCAGCAGCTTAATGGGAGATCAGCCCCAGCATTTT

V: TRBV27
D: -
size: -
J: TRBJ1-6
CDR3: CASSLQAGTSPLHF
DNA: TGTGCCAGCAGTTTACAGGCAGGGACATCACCCCTCCACTTT

V: TRBV7-6
D: TRBD1
size: -
J: TRBJ2-1
CDR3: CASSKGQGNWDEQFF
DNA: TGTGCCAGCAGCAAGGGACAGGGGAATTGGGATGAGCAGTTCTTC

V: TRBV5-4
D: TRBD2
size: -
J: TRBJ2-5
CDR3: CASSPAGLAGGQETQYF
DNA: TGTGCCAGCAGCCCGGCGGGGCTAGCGGGGGGGCAAGAGACCCAGTACTTC

V: TRBV6-1
D: TRBD1
size: -
J: TRBJ2-1
CDR3: CASSGGTGGYNEQFF
DNA: TGTGCCAGCAGTGGGGGGACAGGGGGCTACAATGAGCAGTTCTTC

V: TRBV6-5
D: -
size: -
J: TRBJ1-4
CDR3: CASSYSSGRNNEKLFF
DNA: TGTGCCAGCAGTTACTCCTCAGGAAGGAATAATGAAAAACTGTTTTTT

V: TRBV6-4
D: -
size: -
J: TRBJ1-1
CDR3: CASRGDGDMSTEAFF
DNA: TGTGCCAGCAGGGGCGATGGGGACATGAGCACTGAAGCTTTCTTT

V: TRBV20-1
D: -
size: -
J: TRBJ2-7
CDR3: CSVGQLYEQYF
DNA: TGCAGTGTTGGGCAGTTATACGAGCAGTACTTC

V: TRBV7-9
D: -
size: -
J: TRBJ1-4
CDR3: CASSLAPPGEKLFF
DNA: TGTGCCAGCAGCTTAGCGCCCCCCGGGGAAAAACTGTTTTTT

V: TRBV7-8
D: -
size: few
J: TRBJ1-5
CDR3: CASSLAAGNNQPQHF
DNA: TGTGCCAGCAGCTTAGCCGCAGGCAACAATCAGCCCCAGCATTTT

V: TRBV29-1
D: -
size: -
J: TRBJ1-2
CDR3: CSVEDQQGGYTF
DNA: TGCAGCGTTGAAGATCAACAGGGTGGCTACACCTTC

V: TRBV6-1
D: -
size: -
J: TRBJ1-6
CDR3: CASSGTLFDNSPLHF
DNA: TGTGCCAGCAGTGGGACACTATTTGATAATTCACCCCTCCACTTT

V: TRBV7-2
D: TRBD2
size: -
J: TRBJ2-7
CDR3: CASSIYTRTSGGPNYEQYF
DNA: TGTGCCAGCAGCATATACACCCGGACTAGCGGGGGCCCAAACTACGAGCAGTACTTC

V: TRBV15
D: TRBD1
size: -
J: TRBJ2-7
CDR3: CATSLGQGSYEQYF
DNA: TGTGCCACCAGCTTGGGACAGGGTTCTTACGAGCAGTACTTC

V: TRBV6-5
D: -
size: -
J: TRBJ1-4
CDR3: CASLNEKLFF
DNA: TGTGCCAGCCTCAATGAAAAACTGTTTTTT

V: TRBV5-4
D: TRBD1
size: -
J: TRBJ1-1
CDR3: CASSSGDRANTEAFF
DNA: TGTGCCAGCAGCTCCGGGGACAGGGCGAACACTGAAGCTTTCTTT

V: TRBV5-1
D: -
size: -
J: TRBJ1-5
CDR3: CASSLVGAGGYSNQPQHF
DNA: TGCGCCAGCAGCTTGGTAGGGGCGGGGGGATATAGCAATCAGCCCCAGCATTTT

V: TRBV4-3
D: -
size: -
J: TRBJ2-7
CDR3: CASSQAPGTYEQYF
DNA: TGCGCCAGCAGCCAAGCTCCAGGGACCTACGAGCAGTACTTC

V: TRBV14
D: -
size: -
J: TRBJ2-1
CDR3: CASSQGGPGNEQFF
DNA: TGTGCCAGCAGCCAGGGGGGGCCAGGAAATGAGCAGTTCTTC

V: TRBV15
D: -
size: -
J: TRBJ2-7
CDR3: CATSRGGRNEQYF
DNA: TGTGCCACCAGCAGAGGGGGGAGGAACGAGCAGTACTTC